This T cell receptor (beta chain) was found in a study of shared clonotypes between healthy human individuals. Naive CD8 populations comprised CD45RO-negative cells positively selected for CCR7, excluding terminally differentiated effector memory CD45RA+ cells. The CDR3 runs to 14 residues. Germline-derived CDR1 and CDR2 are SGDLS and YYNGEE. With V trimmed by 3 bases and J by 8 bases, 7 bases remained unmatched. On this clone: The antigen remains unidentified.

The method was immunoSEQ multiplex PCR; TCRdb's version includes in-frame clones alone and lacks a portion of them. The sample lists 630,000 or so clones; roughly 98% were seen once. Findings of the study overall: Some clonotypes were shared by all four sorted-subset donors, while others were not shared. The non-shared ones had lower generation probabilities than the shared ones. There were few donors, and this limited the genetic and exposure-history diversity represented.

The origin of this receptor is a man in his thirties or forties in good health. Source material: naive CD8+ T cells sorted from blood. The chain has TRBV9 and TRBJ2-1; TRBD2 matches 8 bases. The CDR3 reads CASSESGGPHEQFF. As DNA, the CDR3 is TGTGCCAGCAGCGAGTCGGGAGGGCCGCATGAGCAGTTCTTC.